Listed below are T cell receptor beta chains from one sample, sequenced in a study of naive CD8 T cells in extremely preterm neonates. Data came from immunoSEQ multiplex PCR; TCRdb stores just in-frame clones and leaves some out. The sample has some 7,000 clones, about 98% seen once. Sequencing was performed on naive CD8+ T cells from blood. The receptors stem from a human donor in good health. Both conserved end residues are part of each CDR3. The D gene is left open where the match is weak. Size is omitted from some rows. Given values are once, few, many or a class for expanded clones.

TRBV15	TRBJ1-5	once	15	.	CATSREGQLNQPQHF	TGTGCCACCAGCAGAGAAGGACAGCTCAATCAGCCCCAGCATTTT
TRBV27	TRBJ1-6	.	17	.	CASSLGSIGVINSPLHF	TGTGCCAGCAGTTTAGGTTCGATAGGGGTCATCAATTCACCCCTCCACTTT
TRBV6-6	TRBJ1-4	once	15	.	CASSSLEGAGEKLFF	TGTGCCAGCAGTTCCCTGGAAGGGGCCGGTGAAAAACTGTTTTTT
TRBV11-2	TRBJ2-2	.	13	.	CASSLAFGGELFF	TGTGCCAGCAGCTTAGCCTTCGGGGGGGAGCTGTTTTTT
TRBV11-3	TRBJ1-1	.	12	TRBD1	CASRGQGSEAFF	TGTGCCAGCAGAGGACAGGGCTCTGAAGCTTTCTTT
TRBV2	TRBJ1-4	.	14	TRBD1	CASSAGTGWEKLFF	TGTGCCAGCAGCGCCGGGACAGGATGGGAAAAACTGTTTTTT
TRBV5-1	TRBJ1-2	.	17	.	CASSLADSLLINYGYTF	TGCGCCAGCAGCTTGGCGGATTCCTTACTAATTAACTATGGCTACACCTTC
TRBV11-3	TRBJ2-2	.	17	.	CASSLAGVSDDTGELFF	TGTGCCAGCAGCTTAGCGGGAGTCAGCGATGACACCGGGGAGCTGTTTTTT
TRBV5-8	TRBJ2-7	.	11	.	CASSHSYEQYF	TGTGCCAGCAGCCACTCCTACGAGCAGTACTTC
TRBV6-5	TRBJ2-3	.	15	TRBD2	CASSYGGGGWDTQYF	TGTGCCAGCAGTTACGGCGGGGGGGGCTGGGATACGCAGTATTTT
TRBV19	TRBJ2-7	.	13	.	CASSRASTYEQYF	TGTGCCAGTAGTAGGGCTTCGACCTACGAGCAGTACTTC
TRBV27	TRBJ2-3	.	13	TRBD2	CASTAGVTDTQYF	TGTGCCAGCACAGCGGGAGTAACTGATACGCAGTATTTT
TRBV9	TRBJ2-2	.	15	TRBD1	CASSVTGANTGELFF	TGTGCCAGCAGCGTGACAGGGGCGAACACCGGGGAGCTGTTTTTT
TRBV6-6	TRBJ2-1	.	11	.	CASSSGPEQFF	TGTGCCAGCAGCTCAGGGCCTGAGCAGTTCTTC
TRBV30	TRBJ2-7	.	14	.	CAWSMDSRSYEQYF	TGTGCCTGGAGTATGGACAGTAGATCCTACGAGCAGTACTTC
TRBV4-1	TRBJ2-7	.	16	.	CASSQLSVGGGYEQYF	TGCGCCAGCAGCCAACTAAGTGTGGGGGGTGGGTACGAGCAGTACTTC
TRBV6-1	TRBJ2-1	.	15	TRBD2	CASSEAAGGYNEQFF	TGTGCCAGCAGTGAAGCGGCGGGGGGCTACAATGAGCAGTTCTTC
TRBV9	TRBJ2-1	.	16	TRBD2	CASSPGTSGVYNEQFF	TGTGCCAGCAGCCCAGGGACTAGCGGGGTATACAATGAGCAGTTCTTC
TRBV7-6	TRBJ2-2	.	18	TRBD1	CASSPTRLTGRDTGELFF	TGTGCCAGCAGCCCCACCCGGCTGACAGGGCGAGACACCGGGGAGCTGTTTTTT
TRBV28	TRBJ1-5	.	15	.	CASSLQGYSNQPQHF	TGTGCCAGCAGTCTCCAGGGATATAGCAATCAGCCCCAGCATTTT
TRBV19	TRBJ1-2	once	14	.	CASSIAGTDCGYTF	TGTGCCAGTAGTATAGCCGGGACTGACTGTGGCTACACCTTC
TRBV9	TRBJ2-3	.	20	TRBD1	CASSVDEGTGVPTSTDTQYF	TGTGCCAGCAGCGTAGATGAAGGGACAGGGGTTCCGACTAGCACAGATACGCAGTATTTT
TRBV28	TRBJ2-2	.	16	TRBD2	CASSLMGGAYTGELFF	TGTGCCAGCAGTTTAATGGGAGGGGCCTATACCGGGGAGCTGTTTTTT
TRBV10-2	TRBJ2-7	.	14	TRBD1	CASSGTGGGYEQYF	TGCGCCAGCAGTGGGACAGGGGGCGGCTACGAGCAGTACTTC
TRBV19	TRBJ2-1	once	13	.	CASSIGGYNEQFF	TGTGCCAGTAGTATCGGAGGCTACAATGAGCAGTTCTTC
TRBV14	TRBJ2-7	once	13	.	CASSQVSGLYQYF	TGTGCCAGCAGCCAAGTTTCAGGTCTGTACCAGTACTTC
TRBV7-8	TRBJ2-1	.	15	TRBD2	CASRERESSYNEQFF	TGTGCCAGCCGAGAGCGGGAAAGCTCCTACAATGAGCAGTTCTTC
TRBV10-3	TRBJ2-1	once	18	TRBD2	CAISGLAGTGRASDEQFF	TGTGCCATCAGTGGCCTAGCGGGAACGGGAAGGGCCTCAGATGAGCAGTTCTTC
TRBV19	TRBJ1-4	.	16	TRBD1	CASSIAPGQEGEKLFF	TGTGCCAGTAGTATCGCCCCCGGACAGGAGGGTGAAAAACTGTTTTTT
TRBV7-7	TRBJ2-5	.	12	.	CASGNRGETQYF	TGTGCTAGCGGTAACAGGGGAGAGACCCAGTACTTC
TRBV28	TRBJ2-3	.	17	TRBD1	CASSLRPGQGKADTQYF	TGTGCCAGCAGTTTACGTCCCGGACAGGGGAAAGCAGATACGCAGTATTTT
TRBV7-9	TRBJ2-7	once	14	TRBD2	CASSPSGSSYEQYF	TGTGCCAGCAGCCCCAGCGGGAGCTCCTACGAGCAGTACTTC
TRBV27	TRBJ1-1	once	14	.	CASSFQGRGTEAFF	TGTGCCAGCAGTTTCCAGGGAAGGGGAACTGAAGCTTTCTTT
TRBV7-2	TRBJ2-5	.	14	TRBD2	CASSILAGEDTQYF	TGTGCCAGCAGCATACTAGCGGGAGAAGATACCCAGTACTTC
TRBV30	TRBJ2-7	.	14	TRBD2	CAWTDSGSSYEQYF	TGTGCCTGGACCGATAGCGGGAGCTCCTACGAGCAGTACTTC
TRBV7-9	TRBJ2-5	.	13	.	CASSPGGADTQYF	TGTGCCAGCAGCCCTGGGGGGGCCGATACCCAGTACTTC
TRBV7-9	TRBJ2-1	.	15	TRBD2	CASSELAGGDNEQFF	TGTGCCAGCAGCGAGTTAGCGGGAGGGGACAATGAGCAGTTCTTC
TRBV16	TRBJ1-4	few	14	TRBD1	CASSRSGTGIGMLF	TGTGCCAGCAGCCGCTCCGGGACAGGGATCGGTATGCTTTTT
TRBV6-6	TRBJ1-1	.	13	.	CASSYGGGTEAFF	TGTGCCAGCAGTTACGGGGGGGGCACTGAAGCTTTCTTT
TRBV5-6	TRBJ2-7	.	14	.	CASTQGGFSYEQYF	TGTGCCAGCACCCAGGGCGGATTCTCCTACGAGCAGTACTTC
TRBV4-1	TRBJ2-7	.	15	TRBD2	CASSQGPAGADEQYF	TGCGCCAGCAGCCAGGGCCCAGCGGGAGCGGACGAGCAGTACTTC
TRBV5-1	TRBJ2-2	once	15	.	CASSPRQLNTGELFF	TGCGCCAGCAGCCCCAGACAGCTGAACACCGGGGAGCTGTTTTTT
TRBV7-6	TRBJ1-4	.	14	TRBD1	CASSSDRGNEKLFF	TGTGCCAGCAGCTCCGACAGGGGTAATGAAAAACTGTTTTTT
TRBV28	TRBJ1-5	once	13	TRBD1	CASSYRGGQPQHF	TGTGCCAGCAGCTACAGGGGCGGCCAGCCCCAGCATTTT
TRBV6-6	TRBJ1-2	.	15	.	CASSYSKEVRVGYTF	TGTGCCAGCAGTTACTCGAAAGAGGTTAGAGTAGGCTACACCTTC
TRBV7-9	TRBJ2-3	once	16	TRBD2	CASSLASGTYTDTQYF	TGTGCCAGCAGCTTAGCTAGCGGGACCTACACAGATACGCAGTATTTT
TRBV4-1	TRBJ2-1	.	15	TRBD2	CASSPSGSSYNEQFF	TGCGCCAGCAGCCCGAGCGGGAGCTCCTACAATGAGCAGTTCTTC
TRBV30	TRBJ1-1	.	13	.	CASDIEGNTEAFF	TGTGCCTCCGACATAGAGGGAAACACTGAAGCTTTCTTT
TRBV28	TRBJ2-3	.	15	TRBD2	CASSRLAGLADTQYF	TGTGCCAGCAGTCGACTAGCGGGACTCGCAGATACGCAGTATTTT
TRBV10-3	TRBJ2-1	.	15	TRBD1	CATFNRDSSYNEQFF	TGTGCCACCTTTAACCGGGACAGCTCCTACAATGAGCAGTTCTTC
TRBV2	TRBJ2-7	.	14	.	CASSLLEGTDEQYF	TGTGCCAGCAGTCTGCTAGAGGGAACCGACGAGCAGTACTTC
TRBV30	TRBJ1-2	.	13	TRBD1	CAFLAQGDYGYTF	TGTGCCTTCTTAGCGCAGGGGGACTATGGCTACACCTTC
TRBV30	TRBJ2-1	few	15	TRBD1	CAWFRTDRAYNEQFF	TGTGCCTGGTTCCGAACAGACAGGGCCTACAATGAGCAGTTCTTC
TRBV27	TRBJ2-1	.	15	TRBD2	CASTFGGSSYNEQFF	TGTGCCAGCACATTCGGGGGGAGCTCCTACAATGAGCAGTTCTTC
TRBV7-9	TRBJ2-1	.	16	TRBD2	CASSLGLAGGPDEQFF	TGTGCCAGCAGCCTGGGACTAGCGGGAGGGCCGGATGAGCAGTTCTTC
TRBV4-2	TRBJ2-7	.	12	.	CASSQDRGEQYF	TGTGCCAGCAGCCAAGACCGGGGCGAGCAGTACTTC
TRBV7-8	TRBJ2-7	.	16	.	CASSHRGTTAAYEQYF	TGTGCCAGCAGCCACCGTGGGACAACAGCCGCCTACGAGCAGTACTTC
TRBV2	TRBJ1-2	.	15	.	CASSDWEGPNYGYTF	TGTGCCAGCAGTGATTGGGAGGGGCCGAACTATGGCTACACCTTC
TRBV11-2	TRBJ2-1	.	15	TRBD2	CASSFLAASYNEQFF	TGTGCCAGCAGCTTCCTAGCGGCCTCCTACAATGAGCAGTTCTTC
TRBV13	TRBJ1-4	.	17	.	CASSLSGDGPINEKLFF	TGTGCCAGCAGCTTATCAGGGGACGGACCGATTAATGAAAAACTGTTTTTT